This note documents a single T cell receptor beta chain sequence. Its specificity is unknown. The sample originates from a study of cytomegalovirus exposure and HLA in healthy donors. The germline V gene has CDR1 GTSNPN and CDR2 SVGIG (reference sequence). The ends were cut back, 4 bases at V and 8 bases at J, with 18 bases in the middle. This CDR3 is built from 15 residues. The PCR had 60 Vbeta and 13 Jbeta primers. Repertoires were generated with immunoSEQ multiplex PCR, while TCRdb's copy carries only in-frame clones and drops some. Found here are some 180,000 clones, about four fifths of them singletons; the top ten hold 1.5% to 2%. Study findings and constraints: The study put 150 or so TCR beta chains on its list as cytomegalovirus-associated.

The chain recombines TRBV30 with TRBJ1-6; D perhaps matches TRBD1 (5 bases). This TCR derives from a man aged 40-50 years in good health and CMV-seropositive. The sequenced sample consisted of PBMCs. The CDR3 protein is CAWTPRARGDSPLHF. Here the CDR3 DNA reads TGTGCCTGGACTCCGAGGGCCCGGGGGGATTCACCCCTCCACTTT. Full variable domain (rest looked up from reference TRBV30 and TRBJ1-6): SQTIHQWPATLVQPVGSPLSLECTVEGTSNPNLYWYRQAAGRGLQLLFYSVGIGQISSEVPQNLSASRPQDRQFILSSKKLLLSDSGFYLCAWTPRARGDSPLHFGNGTRLTVT.